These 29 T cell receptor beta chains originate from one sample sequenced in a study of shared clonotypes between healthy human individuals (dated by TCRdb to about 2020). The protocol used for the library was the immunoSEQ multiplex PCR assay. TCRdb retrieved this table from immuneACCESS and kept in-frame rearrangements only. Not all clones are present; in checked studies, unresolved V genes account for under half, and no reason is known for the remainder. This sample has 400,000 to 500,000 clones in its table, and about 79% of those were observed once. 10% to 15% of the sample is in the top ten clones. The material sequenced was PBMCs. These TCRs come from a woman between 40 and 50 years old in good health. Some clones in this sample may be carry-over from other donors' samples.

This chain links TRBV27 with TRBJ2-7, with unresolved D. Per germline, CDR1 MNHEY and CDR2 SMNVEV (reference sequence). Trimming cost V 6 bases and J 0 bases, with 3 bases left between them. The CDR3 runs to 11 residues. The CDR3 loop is CASSGSYEQYF. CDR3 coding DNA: TGTGCCAGCAGCGGCTCCTACGAGCAGTACTTC.

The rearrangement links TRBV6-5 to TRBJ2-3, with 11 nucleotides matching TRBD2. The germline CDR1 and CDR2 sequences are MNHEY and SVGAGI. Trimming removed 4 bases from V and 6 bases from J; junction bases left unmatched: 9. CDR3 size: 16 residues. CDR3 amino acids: CASSFQLAGVGDTQYF. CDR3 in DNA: TGTGCCAGCAGTTTCCAACTAGCGGGAGTCGGGGATACGCAGTATTTT.

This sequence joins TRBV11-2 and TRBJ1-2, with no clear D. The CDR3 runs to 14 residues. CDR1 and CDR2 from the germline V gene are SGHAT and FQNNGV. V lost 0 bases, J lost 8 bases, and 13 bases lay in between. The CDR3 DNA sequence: TGTGCCAGCAGCTTAGAATTGTTAGGGTCGGGCTACACCTTC. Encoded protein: CASSLELLGSGYTF.

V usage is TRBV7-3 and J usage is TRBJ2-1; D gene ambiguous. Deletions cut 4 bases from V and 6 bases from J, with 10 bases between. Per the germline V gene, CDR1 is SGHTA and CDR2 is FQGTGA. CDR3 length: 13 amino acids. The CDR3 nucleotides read TGTGCCAGCAGCTCCCCAAGCATCAATGAGCAGTTCTTC. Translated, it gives CASSSPSINEQFF.

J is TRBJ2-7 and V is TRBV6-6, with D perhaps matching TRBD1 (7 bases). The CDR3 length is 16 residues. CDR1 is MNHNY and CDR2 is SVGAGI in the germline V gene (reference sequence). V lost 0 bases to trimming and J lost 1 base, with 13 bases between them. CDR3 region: CASSYSRAGQSYEQYF. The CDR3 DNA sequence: TGTGCCAGCAGTTACTCGAGGGCGGGACAGTCCTACGAGCAGTACTTC.

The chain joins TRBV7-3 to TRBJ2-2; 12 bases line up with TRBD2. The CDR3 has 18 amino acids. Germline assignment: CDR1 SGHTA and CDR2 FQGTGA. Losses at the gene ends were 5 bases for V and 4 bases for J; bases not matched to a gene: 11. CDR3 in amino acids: CASSNRLAGGGGTGELFF. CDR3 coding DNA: TGTGCCAGCAGCAACCGTCTAGCGGGAGGGGGCGGCACCGGGGAGCTGTTTTTT.

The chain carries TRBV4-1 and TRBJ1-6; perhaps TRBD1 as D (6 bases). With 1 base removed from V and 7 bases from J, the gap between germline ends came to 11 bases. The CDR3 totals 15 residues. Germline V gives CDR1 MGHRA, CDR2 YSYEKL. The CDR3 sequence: CASSQVRGRNSPLHF. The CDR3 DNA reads TGCGCCAGCAGCCAAGTCAGGGGTCGGAATTCACCCCTCCACTTT.

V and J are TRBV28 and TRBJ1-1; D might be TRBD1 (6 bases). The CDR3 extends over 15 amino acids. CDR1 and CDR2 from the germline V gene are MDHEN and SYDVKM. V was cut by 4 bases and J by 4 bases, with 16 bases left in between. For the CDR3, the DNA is TGTGCCAGCAGTTCAACAGGGAAAGGGTCCACTGAAGCTTTCTTT. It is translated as CASSSTGKGSTEAFF.

CDR3 coding DNA: TGTGCCAGCAGCTCAGACTCGGCCGGGGAGCTGTTTTTT. It yields the protein CASSSDSAGELFF. The gene calls are TRBV5-5 and TRBJ2-2; D uncertain. The V end lost 3 bases, the J end lost 6 bases, and 9 bases lay between the germline ends. Per germline, CDR1 SGHKS and CDR2 YYEKEE (reference sequence). The CDR3 is 13 amino acids.

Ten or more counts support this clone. The CDR3 DNA reads as TGTGCCAGCACCTGGAACAGGGGTAATGAAAAACTGTTTTTT. Translating it yields CASTWNRGNEKLFF. The chain joins TRBV2 to TRBJ1-4, with 7 bases matching TRBD1. Germline CDR1 and CDR2: SNHLY and FYNNEI. The CDR3 length is 14 residues. Trimming took 7 bases from V and 4 from J; bases not matched to a gene: 6. The whole variable domain, remainder taken from reference TRBV2 and TRBJ1-4, is EPEVTQTPSHQVTQMGQEVILRCVPISNHLYFYWYRQILGQKVEFLVSFYNNEISEKSEIFDDQFSVERPDGSNFTLKIRSTKLEDSAMYFCASTWNRGNEKLFFGSGTQLSVL.

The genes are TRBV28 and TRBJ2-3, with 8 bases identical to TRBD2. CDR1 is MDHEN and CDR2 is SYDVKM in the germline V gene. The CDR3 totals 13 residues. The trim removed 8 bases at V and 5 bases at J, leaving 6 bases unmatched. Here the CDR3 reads CASAAGAVDTQYF. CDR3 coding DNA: TGTGCCAGCGCAGCGGGAGCGGTAGATACGCAGTATTTT.

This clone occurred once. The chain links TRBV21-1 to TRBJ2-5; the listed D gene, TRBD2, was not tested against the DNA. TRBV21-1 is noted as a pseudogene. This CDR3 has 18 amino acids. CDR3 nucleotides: TGTGCCAGCAGCAGTCAGGGACTAGCGCTGTCGTACCAAGAGACCCAGTACTTC. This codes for CASSSQGLALSYQETQYF.

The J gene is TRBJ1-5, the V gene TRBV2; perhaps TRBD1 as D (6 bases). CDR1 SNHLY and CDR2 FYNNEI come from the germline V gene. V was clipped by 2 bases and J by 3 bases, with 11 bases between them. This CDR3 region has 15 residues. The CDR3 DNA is TGTGCCAGCAGTGAAATCCGGACAGACAATCAGCCCCAGCATTTT. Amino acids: CASSEIRTDNQPQHF.

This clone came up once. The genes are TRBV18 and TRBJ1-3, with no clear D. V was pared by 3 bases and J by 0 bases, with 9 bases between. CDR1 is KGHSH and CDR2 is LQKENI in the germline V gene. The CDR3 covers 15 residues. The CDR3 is CASSPTAFSGNTIYF. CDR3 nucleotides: TGTGCCAGCTCACCGACGGCCTTCTCTGGAAACACCATATATTTT.

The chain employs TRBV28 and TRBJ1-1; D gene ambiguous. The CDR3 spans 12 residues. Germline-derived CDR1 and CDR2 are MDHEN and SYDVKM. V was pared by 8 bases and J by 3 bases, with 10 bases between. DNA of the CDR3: TGTGCCAGCCGAAGACCCTACACTGAAGCTTTCTTT. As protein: CASRRPYTEAFF.

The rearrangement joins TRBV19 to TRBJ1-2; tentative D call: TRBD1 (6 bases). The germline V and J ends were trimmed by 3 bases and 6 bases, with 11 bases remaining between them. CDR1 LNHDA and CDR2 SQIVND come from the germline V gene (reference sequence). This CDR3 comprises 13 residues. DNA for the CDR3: TGTGCCAGTAGTATCTCAGGGGACAATGGCTACACCTTC. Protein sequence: CASSISGDNGYTF.

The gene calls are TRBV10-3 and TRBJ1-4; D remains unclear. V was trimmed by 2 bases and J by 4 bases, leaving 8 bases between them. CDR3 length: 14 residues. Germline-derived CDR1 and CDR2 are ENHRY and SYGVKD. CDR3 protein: CAISERRNNEKLFF. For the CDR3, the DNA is TGTGCCATCAGTGAGAGACGGAATAATGAAAAACTGTTTTTT.

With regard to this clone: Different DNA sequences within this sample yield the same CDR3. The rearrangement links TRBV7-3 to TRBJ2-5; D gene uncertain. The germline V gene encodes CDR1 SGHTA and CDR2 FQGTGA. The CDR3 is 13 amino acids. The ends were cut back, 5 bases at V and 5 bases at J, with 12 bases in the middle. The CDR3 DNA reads TGTGCCAGCAGCCCTACGGGTGGGGAGACCCAGTACTTC. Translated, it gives CASSPTGGETQYF.

The chain's CDR3 is CASSRLLRKRYNEQFF. As DNA, the CDR3 is TGTGCCAGCAGCCGGCTACTTAGGAAGAGGTACAATGAGCAGTTCTTC. This chain uses TRBV7-9 with TRBJ2-1; no definite D call. Trimming removed 5 bases at V and 4 bases at J, with 18 bases between. Looked up from germline, CDR1 is SEHNR and CDR2 is FQNEAQ (reference sequence). The CDR3 consists of 16 residues.

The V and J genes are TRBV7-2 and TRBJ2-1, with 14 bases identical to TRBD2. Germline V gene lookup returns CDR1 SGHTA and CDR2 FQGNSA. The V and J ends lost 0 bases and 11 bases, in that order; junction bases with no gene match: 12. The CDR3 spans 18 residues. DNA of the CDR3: TGTGCCAGCAGCTTAGCCCCCCTAGGACTAGCGGGAGGTGTCCAGCAGTTCTTC. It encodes CASSLAPLGLAGGVQQFF. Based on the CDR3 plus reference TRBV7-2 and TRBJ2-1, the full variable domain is GAGVSQSPSNKVTEKGKDVELRCDPISGHTALYWYRQSLGQGLEFLIYFQGNSAPDKSGLPSDRFSAERTGGSVSTLTIQRTQQEDSAVYLCASSLAPLGLAGGVQQFFGPGTRLTVL.

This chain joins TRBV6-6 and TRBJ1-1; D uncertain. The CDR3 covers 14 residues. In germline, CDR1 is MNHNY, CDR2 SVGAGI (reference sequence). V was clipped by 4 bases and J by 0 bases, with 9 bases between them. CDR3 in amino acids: CASSFSGMNTEAFF. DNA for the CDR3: TGTGCCAGCAGTTTCTCCGGGATGAACACTGAAGCTTTCTTT.

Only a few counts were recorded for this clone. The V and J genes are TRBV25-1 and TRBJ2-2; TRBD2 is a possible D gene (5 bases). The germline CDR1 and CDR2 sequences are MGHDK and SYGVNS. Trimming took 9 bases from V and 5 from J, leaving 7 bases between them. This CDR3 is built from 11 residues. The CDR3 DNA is TGTGCCAGTGGACTTACCGGGGAGCTGTTTTTT. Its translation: CASGLTGELFF.

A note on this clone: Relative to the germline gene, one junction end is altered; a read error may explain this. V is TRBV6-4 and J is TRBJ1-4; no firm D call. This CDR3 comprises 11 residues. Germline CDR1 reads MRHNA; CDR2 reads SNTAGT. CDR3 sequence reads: CARRVNEKLFF. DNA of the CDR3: TGTGCCCGCAGAGTTAATGAAAAACTGTTTTTT.

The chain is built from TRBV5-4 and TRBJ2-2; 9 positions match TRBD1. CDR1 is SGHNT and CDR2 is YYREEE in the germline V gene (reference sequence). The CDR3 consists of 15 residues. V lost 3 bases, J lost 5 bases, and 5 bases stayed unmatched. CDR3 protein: CASSWDREVTGELFF. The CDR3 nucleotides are TGTGCCAGCAGCTGGGACAGGGAGGTGACCGGGGAGCTGTTTTTT.

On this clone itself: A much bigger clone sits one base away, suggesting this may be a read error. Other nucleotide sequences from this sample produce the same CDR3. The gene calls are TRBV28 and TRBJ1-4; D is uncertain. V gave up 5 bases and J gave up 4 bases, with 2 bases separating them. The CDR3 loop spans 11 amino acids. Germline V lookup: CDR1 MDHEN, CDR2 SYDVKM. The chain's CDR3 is CASSLNEKLFF. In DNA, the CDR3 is TGTGCCAGCAGTCTTAATGAAAAACTGTTTTTT.

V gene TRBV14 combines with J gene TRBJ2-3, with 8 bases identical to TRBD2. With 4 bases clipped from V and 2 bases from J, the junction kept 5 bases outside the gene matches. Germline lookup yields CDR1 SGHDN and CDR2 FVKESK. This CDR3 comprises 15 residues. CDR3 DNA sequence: TGTGCCAGCAGCCGACTAGCGCTATCCACAGATACGCAGTATTTT. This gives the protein CASSRLALSTDTQYF.

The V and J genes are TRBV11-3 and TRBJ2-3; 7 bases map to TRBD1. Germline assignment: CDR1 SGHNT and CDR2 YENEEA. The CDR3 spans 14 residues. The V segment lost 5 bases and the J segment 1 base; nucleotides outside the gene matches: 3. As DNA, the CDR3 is TGTGCCAGCAGCCCCGGGACAGGCACAGATACGCAGTATTTT. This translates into CASSPGTGTDTQYF.

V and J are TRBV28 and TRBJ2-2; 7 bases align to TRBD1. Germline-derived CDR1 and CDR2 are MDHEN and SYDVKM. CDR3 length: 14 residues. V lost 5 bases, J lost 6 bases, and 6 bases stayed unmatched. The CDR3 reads CASSRQGRAGELFF. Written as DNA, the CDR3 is TGTGCCAGCAGTCGACAGGGTCGGGCCGGGGAGCTGTTTTTT. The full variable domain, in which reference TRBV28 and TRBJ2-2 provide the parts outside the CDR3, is DVKVTQSSRYLVKRTGEKVFLECVQDMDHENMFWYRQDPGLGLRLIYFSYDVKMKEKGDIPEGYSVSREKKERFSLILESASTNQTSMYLCASSRQGRAGELFFGEGSRLTVL.

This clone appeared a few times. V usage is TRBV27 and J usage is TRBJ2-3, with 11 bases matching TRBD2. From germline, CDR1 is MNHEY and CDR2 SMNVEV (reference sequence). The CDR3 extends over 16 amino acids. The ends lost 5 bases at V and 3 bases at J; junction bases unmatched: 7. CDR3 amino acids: CASSLRLAGKTDTQYF. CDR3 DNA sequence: TGTGCCAGCAGTCTAAGACTAGCGGGGAAAACAGATACGCAGTATTTT.